This T cell receptor (beta chain) appears in the sequencing data of a study of shared clonotypes between healthy human individuals. Profiled with immunoSEQ multiplex PCR; TCRdb holds only in-frame clones, not every one. This sample carries under 1,100,000 clones, about four fifths of them seen once, and the ten largest clones take around 0.61%. Germline V CDR1 and CDR2: SGHTA, FQGNSA. The length of the CDR3 is 15 residues. With 6 bases clipped from V and 1 base from J, the junction kept 6 bases outside the gene matches. Sequences were obtained from memory CD4+ T cells from PBMCs. Subset indicated: CD45RA-negative fraction. The chain joins TRBV7-2 to TRBJ1-3, with 7 bases identical to TRBD1. The source is a man between 18 and 29 years old in good health. Some clones in this sample may be carry-over from other donors' samples. The CDR3 DNA reads as TGTGCCAGCAGTTTGACAGGGCCGTCTGGAAACACCATATATTTT. Encoded protein: CASSLTGPSGNTIYF. Filled out from reference TRBV7-2 and TRBJ1-3, the complete variable domain reads GAGVSQSPSNKVTEKGKDVELRCDPISGHTALYWYRQSLGQGLEFLIYFQGNSAPDKSGLPSDRFSAERTGGSVSTLTIQRTQQEDSAVYLCASSLTGPSGNTIYFGEGSWLTVV.